The source of this T cell receptor beta chain is a study of blood T cell repertoires in COVID-19. Study as a whole: The study drew acute and convalescent COVID-19 samples from the United States, Italy and Spain. Sources were T cells, B-cell-depleted T cells, or PBMCs; the material itself was cDNA or gDNA.

This CDR3 has 15 residues. The germline V gene has CDR1 SGHVS and CDR2 FQNEAQ. The junction had 8 bases not matched to a gene; V was cut back by 5 bases and J by 7 bases. The method was immunoSEQ multiplex PCR; TCRdb's version includes in-frame clones alone and lacks a portion of them. The sample carries about 210,000 clones, approximately 81% recorded once. This chain connects TRBV7-8 to TRBJ2-1, with 10 bases aligning to TRBD2. Material: peripheral blood. This TCR derives from an elderly woman with COVID-19, enrolled during active disease. The CDR3 reads CASSVLGLARNEQFF. The CDR3 DNA sequence: TGTGCCAGCAGCGTCCTGGGACTAGCGAGGAATGAGCAGTTCTTC. The full variable domain, its missing parts supplied by reference TRBV7-8 and TRBJ2-1, is GAGVSQSPRYKVAKRGQDVALRCDPISGHVSLFWYQQALGQGPEFLTYFQNEAQLDKSGLPSDRFFAERPEGSVSTLKIQRTQQEDSAVYLCASSVLGLARNEQFFGPGTRLTVL.